These 27 T cell receptor beta chains were sequenced from one sample in a study of cytomegalovirus exposure and HLA in healthy donors. PCR involved 60 Vbeta and 13 Jbeta primers. Sequencing used immunoSEQ multiplex PCR; TCRdb keeps in-frame clones, though not all of them. The data contain roughly 150,000 clones, over 70% of them seen just once; the ten biggest clones take up about 6.4%. Sequenced sample: PBMCs. These receptors all stem from a man aged 30 to 45 in good health and CMV-seronegative.

The rearrangement uses TRBV9 and TRBJ2-1, with TRBD2 matching over 10 bases. The CDR3 spans 16 residues. V lost 4 bases, J lost 0 bases, and 4 bases stayed unmatched. CDR1 SGDLS and CDR2 YYNGEE come from the germline V gene. CDR3 nucleotide sequence: TGTGCCAGCAGCCCGACTAGCGGGTTCTCCTACAATGAGCAGTTCTTC. It encodes CASSPTSGFSYNEQFF.

The chain recombines TRBV4-1 with TRBJ1-2, with 9 bases fitting TRBD1. This CDR3 spans 16 amino acids. The ends lost 4 bases at V and 12 bases at J; junction bases unmatched: 18. Per the germline V gene, CDR1 is MGHRA and CDR2 is YSYEKL. Here the CDR3 DNA reads TGCGCCAGCAGCCTAACTATGCTACAGGGGGCGTTCATAAACACCTTC. This encodes CASSLTMLQGAFINTF.

This chain links TRBV2 with TRBJ1-4, with D possibly being TRBD1 (5 bases). This CDR3 has 16 residues. Trimming shortened V by 5 bases and J by 0 bases, and 13 bases separated the two germline ends. Germline values: CDR1 SNHLY, CDR2 FYNNEI. The CDR3: CASSRRGGSTNEKLFF. The CDR3 DNA sequence: TGTGCCAGCAGTCGACGGGGGGGATCAACTAATGAAAAACTGTTTTTT.

CDR3 DNA: TGCGCCAGCAGCTTGGCGGGGACAGGGCTAGCGGTTAACAATGAGCAGTTCTTC. As protein: CASSLAGTGLAVNNEQFF. V gene TRBV5-1 combines with J gene TRBJ2-1; 9 bases are a match to TRBD1. With 0 bases clipped from V and 5 bases from J, the junction kept 12 bases outside the gene matches. CDR3 length: 18 residues. Per germline, CDR1 SGHRS and CDR2 YFSETQ.

The chain recombines TRBV18 with TRBJ2-6; weak D call: TRBD1 (5 bases). Germline-derived CDR1 and CDR2 are KGHSH and LQKENI. The CDR3 is 18 residues long. V was pared by 1 base and J by 0 bases, with 13 bases between. CDR3: CASSPQQGSPSGANVLTF. In DNA, the CDR3 is TGTGCCAGCTCACCACAGCAGGGTTCGCCCTCTGGGGCCAACGTCCTGACTTTC.

The chain is built from TRBV10-1 and TRBJ2-3; TRBD2 matches at 10 bases. V shed 4 bases, J shed 4 bases, and the junction held 5 bases outside the gene matches. The CDR3 extends over 15 amino acids. Germline V gene sequence: CDR1 WNHNN, CDR2 SYGVQD (reference sequence). The DNA of the CDR3 is TGCGCCAGCAGTGGAGCGGGAGGGCCCTCAGATACGCAGTATTTT. Translation: CASSGAGGPSDTQYF.

CDR3 loop: CAREGQCVAGAEAFF. The DNA of the CDR3 is TGCGCCAGAGAGGGGCAATGTGTAGCGGGCGCTGAAGCTTTCTTT. The genes are TRBV10-1 and TRBJ1-1, with TRBD1 as a possible D gene (5 bases). CDR1 and CDR2 from the germline V gene are WNHNN and SYGVQD (reference sequence). V lost 9 bases to trimming and J lost 6 bases, with 23 bases between them. The CDR3 length is 15 residues.

The rearrangement uses TRBV21-1 and TRBJ1-1; TRBD1, the table's D call, lacks a check against the DNA. TRBV21-1 is annotated as a pseudogene. The CDR3 covers 17 residues. The CDR3 reads CASSKFETGGRYTEAFF. The CDR3 DNA follows: TGTGCCAGCAGCAAATTTGAAACAGGGGGAAGGTACACTGAAGCTTTCTTT.

This clone was found once. The chain joins TRBV5-1 to TRBJ1-2; D is undetermined. Germline-derived CDR1 and CDR2 are SGHRS and YFSETQ. This CDR3 comprises 16 residues. With 4 bases removed from V and 0 bases from J, the gap between germline ends came to 16 bases. The CDR3 sequence: CASSNIRTGTNYGYTF. As DNA, the CDR3 is TGCGCCAGCAGCAACATTCGGACCGGGACTAACTATGGCTACACCTTC.

The chain couples TRBV7-9 to TRBJ1-4; no clear D. Looked up from germline, CDR1 is SEHNR and CDR2 is FQNEAQ (reference sequence). The CDR3 runs 16 residues. Trimming removed 5 bases at V and 0 bases at J, with 13 bases between. The chain's CDR3 is CASSNFVGATNEKLFF. In DNA form, the CDR3 reads TGTGCCAGCAGCAACTTCGTCGGGGCAACTAATGAAAAACTGTTTTTT.

The rearrangement uses TRBV6-5 and TRBJ1-1; 9 bases are a match to TRBD1. The length of the CDR3 is 14 residues. Trimming cost V 6 bases and J 0 bases; bases outside gene matches: 2. Germline lookup yields CDR1 MNHEY and CDR2 SVGAGI. CDR3 region: CASRGQGMNTEAFF. The CDR3 nucleotides read TGTGCCAGCAGGGGACAGGGTATGAACACTGAAGCTTTCTTT.

V is TRBV6-5 and J is TRBJ1-1; unclear D gene. V was pared by 6 bases and J by 1 base, with 12 bases between. The CDR3 loop spans 14 amino acids. Germline V gene data show CDR1 as MNHEY and CDR2 as SVGAGI. DNA of the CDR3: TGTGCCAGCAGCCCCGGGAGGCGGAACACTGAAGCTTTCTTT. This translates into CASSPGRRNTEAFF.

CDR3 loop: CASSLEGVVTF. Here the CDR3 DNA reads TGTGCCAGCAGCTTGGAGGGGGTAGTCACCTTC. The gene calls are TRBV5-4 and TRBJ1-2, with D perhaps TRBD1 (6 bases). The CDR3 sequence is 11 residues long. Per the germline V gene, CDR1 is SGHNT and CDR2 is YYREEE (reference sequence). V gave up 0 bases and J gave up 13 bases, with 10 bases separating them.

Only one count was recorded for this clone. The chain couples TRBV9 to TRBJ1-1; D is possibly TRBD1 (5 bases). The V end lost 4 bases, the J end lost 0 bases, and 13 bases lay between the germline ends. Per the germline V gene, CDR1 is SGDLS and CDR2 is YYNGEE. CDR3 size: 15 residues. This chain's CDR3 is CASSHSGALNTEAFF. Written as DNA, the CDR3 is TGTGCCAGCAGCCATAGTGGGGCTTTGAACACTGAAGCTTTCTTT.

This clone is a singleton in its sample. The rearrangement joins TRBV29-1 to TRBJ2-7; D might be TRBD2 (6 bases). V lost 6 bases, J lost 3 bases, and 15 bases lay in between. CDR1 is SQVTM, CDR2 ANQGSEA, per germline. The CDR3 has 13 amino acids. The CDR3 sequence is CSVLGGVIYEQYF. The CDR3, as DNA: TGCAGCGTGTTAGGCGGGGTTATCTACGAGCAGTACTTC.

The rearrangement joins TRBV2 to TRBJ2-7; TRBD2 is a possible D gene (6 bases). The V end lost 2 bases, the J end lost 3 bases, and 14 bases lay between the germline ends. Germline lookup yields CDR1 SNHLY and CDR2 FYNNEI. This CDR3 region has 15 residues. The CDR3 sequence: CASSESAGTFYEQYF. For the CDR3, the DNA is TGTGCCAGCAGTGAATCGGCGGGAACCTTCTACGAGCAGTACTTC.

This clone was seen a few times. J is TRBJ2-3 and V is TRBV30; 13 bases agree with TRBD2. The V segment lost 7 bases and the J segment 10 bases; nucleotides outside the gene matches: 8. CDR3 length: 13 amino acids. Germline CDR1 is GTSNPN and CDR2 is SVGIG (reference sequence). The CDR3 loop is CAFGTSGARAQYF. In nucleotides, the CDR3 is TGTGCCTTCGGGACTAGCGGGGCCAGAGCGCAGTATTTT.

The DNA of the CDR3 is TGCAGCGTCCAAGCGGGGACCTACGAGCAGTACTTC. This sequence encodes CSVQAGTYEQYF. V gene TRBV29-1 combines with J gene TRBJ2-7, with 7 bases lining up with TRBD2. In germline, CDR1 is SQVTM, CDR2 ANQGSEA. V shed 6 bases, J shed 2 bases, and the junction held 4 bases outside the gene matches. The CDR3 contains 12 residues.

In DNA form, the CDR3 reads TGTGCCAGCAGTTCATCCCCGGATGAGCAGTTCTTC. Translated: CASSSSPDEQFF. V usage is TRBV6-6 and J usage is TRBJ2-1; D is undetermined. Trimming pared 4 bases from V and 8 bases from J, leaving 9 bases between. The CDR3 length is 12 residues. Per germline, CDR1 MNHNY and CDR2 SVGAGI (reference sequence).

A few counts support this clone. The chain couples TRBV29-1 to TRBJ1-1, with D tentatively TRBD1 (6 bases). The CDR3 length is 12 residues. Per the germline V gene, CDR1 is SQVTM and CDR2 is ANQGSEA. Trimming shortened V by 6 bases and J by 1 base, and 9 bases separated the two germline ends. The CDR3 reads CSVLDRNTEAFF. The DNA of the CDR3 is TGCAGCGTCTTGGACAGGAACACTGAAGCTTTCTTT.

J is TRBJ2-3 and V is TRBV7-2; D gene ambiguous. Germline V gives CDR1 SGHTA, CDR2 FQGNSA. Deletions cut 5 bases from V and 6 bases from J, with 12 bases between. This CDR3 region has 13 residues. CDR3 nucleotide sequence: TGTGCCAGCAGCCGTTCGGGTAGGGATACGCAGTATTTT. Translating gives CASSRSGRDTQYF.

J is TRBJ2-5 and V is TRBV28, with 16 bases identical to TRBD2. V dropped 5 bases and J dropped 5; count of bases not matched to a gene: 5. The CDR3 has 16 residues. Germline V gives CDR1 MDHEN, CDR2 SYDVKM. CDR3 loop: CASSPGLAGGSETQYF. The CDR3 DNA reads TGTGCCAGCAGTCCGGGACTAGCGGGGGGGTCTGAGACCCAGTACTTC.

This rearrangement joins TRBV7-9 to TRBJ1-3; D ambiguous. This CDR3 comprises 13 residues. Trimming took off 6 bases at V and 0 bases at J, with 6 bases between the two ends. Per the germline V gene, CDR1 is SEHNR and CDR2 is FQNEAQ (reference sequence). The CDR3 DNA reads TGTGCCAGCAGTGTAGACTCTGGAAACACCATATATTTT. This encodes CASSVDSGNTIYF.

The chain combines TRBV5-6 with TRBJ1-2, with a tentative D call TRBD1 (5 bases). Germline V gene sequence: CDR1 SGHDT, CDR2 YYEEEE. V lost 7 bases and J 4 bases, leaving 17 bases between the germline ends. The length of the CDR3 is 14 residues. The CDR3 loop reads CASVGRGGGYGYTF. DNA of the CDR3: TGTGCCAGCGTAGGGCGCGGCGGGGGCTATGGCTACACCTTC.

The chain employs TRBV27 and TRBJ2-7; tentative D call: TRBD1 (5 bases). There are 15 residues in the CDR3. The germline V and J ends were trimmed by 3 bases and 3 bases, with 15 bases remaining between them. CDR1 and CDR2 (germline): MNHEY, SMNVEV (reference sequence). In nucleotides, the CDR3 is TGTGCCAGCAGTTTTGGCAGGGAAAACATCTACGAGCAGTACTTC. Protein product: CASSFGRENIYEQYF.

The J gene is TRBJ2-2, the V gene TRBV30; possible D gene TRBD1, 6 bases. This CDR3 contains 13 residues. CDR1 and CDR2 (germline): GTSNPN, SVGIG (reference sequence). V lost 2 bases to trimming and J lost 7 bases, with 11 bases between them. The CDR3 spells CAWSSDRSGELFF. For the CDR3, the DNA is TGTGCCTGGAGTTCCGACAGGAGCGGGGAGCTGTTTTTT. Filled out from reference TRBV30 and TRBJ2-2, the complete variable domain reads SQTIHQWPATLVQPVGSPLSLECTVEGTSNPNLYWYRQAAGRGLQLLFYSVGIGQISSEVPQNLSASRPQDRQFILSSKKLLLSDSGFYLCAWSSDRSGELFFGEGSRLTVL.

This clone was seen a few times. V is TRBV19 and J is TRBJ2-5; no definite D call. V was pared by 6 bases and J by 1 base, with 9 bases between. Germline CDR1 and CDR2: LNHDA and SQIVND (reference sequence). This CDR3 has 13 amino acids. CDR3 residues: CASSPGTQETQYF. In nucleotides, the CDR3 is TGTGCCAGTAGCCCAGGAACCCAAGAGACCCAGTACTTC.